This note documents a single T cell receptor (beta chain) sequence. Its antigen is currently unknown. Selected positively for CCR7 and CD45RO-negative, naive CD8 cells excluded terminally differentiated effector memory CD45RA+ cells. Donors were Caucasian adults residing in Nashville, Tennessee, USA. The data derive from a study of shared clonotypes between healthy human individuals. Notes on the study in general: Some clonotypes were shared by all four sorted-subset donors, while others were not shared. The non-shared ones had lower generation probabilities than the shared ones. Researchers sampled blood only, noting tissue repertoires likely differ.

CDR1 and CDR2 from the germline V gene are WSHSY and SAAADI. This CDR3 is 13 amino acids long. V lost 7 bases and J 0 bases, leaving 10 bases between the germline ends. Repertoires were generated with immunoSEQ multiplex PCR, while TCRdb's copy carries only in-frame clones and drops some. In the table there are hundreds of thousands of clones, 98% of which are singletons. The sequencing input was naive CD8+ T cells sorted from blood. V and J are TRBV10-2 and TRBJ2-7; D unresolved. This sequence was found in a young man in good health. CDR3 amino acids: CASNRDNSYEQYF. The CDR3 coding sequence is TGCGCCAGCAACCGAGACAACTCCTACGAGCAGTACTTC.